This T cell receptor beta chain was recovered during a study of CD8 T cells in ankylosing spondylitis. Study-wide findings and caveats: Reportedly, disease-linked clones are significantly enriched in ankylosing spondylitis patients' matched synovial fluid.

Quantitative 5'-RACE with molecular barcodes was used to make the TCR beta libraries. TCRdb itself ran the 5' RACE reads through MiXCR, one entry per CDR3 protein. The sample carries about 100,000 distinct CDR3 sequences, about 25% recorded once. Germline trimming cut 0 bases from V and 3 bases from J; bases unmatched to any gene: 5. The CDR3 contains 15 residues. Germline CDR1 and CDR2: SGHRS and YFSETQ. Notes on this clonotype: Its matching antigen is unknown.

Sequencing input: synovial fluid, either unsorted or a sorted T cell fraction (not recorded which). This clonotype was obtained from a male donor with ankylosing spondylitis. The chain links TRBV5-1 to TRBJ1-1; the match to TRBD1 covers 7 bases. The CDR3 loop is CASSLAGTADTEAFF. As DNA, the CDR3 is TGCGCCAGCAGCTTGGCCGGGACAGCGGACACTGAAGCTTTCTTT.